The 13 T cell receptor beta chains presented below share a single source sample, sequenced in a study of tumor-infiltrating lymphocytes in primary liver carcinoma. Bulk tissue was left unsorted, and RNA and DNA were co-extracted from about 20-30 mg of it. TCR beta cDNA was prepared out of approximately 500 ng total RNA by means of a constant-region primer. Slightly modified ARM-PCR served as the procedure for the TCR beta libraries. These libraries came from three rounds of nested multiplex PCR. Primers for the first two PCR rounds were TRBV1-TRBV30 forward primers and a C-beta reverse primer (around 10 cycles per round). Each CDR3 protein gets one entry after TCRdb re-called the multiplex PCR reads with MiXCR. The sample has 70,000 to 95,000 distinct CDR3 sequences; 55% to 75% are singletons. Sequencing was done on a sample of liver tumor tissue from sampling region 4. This sample's subset: tumor region T4, right-lateral pole. Every receptor here comes from a middle-aged man with primary liver carcinoma and hepatitis B virus infection.

This clonotype occurred many times. The J gene is TRBJ2-5, the V gene TRBV29-1; the match to TRBD2 covers 10 bases. The trim removed 6 bases at V and 1 base at J, leaving 5 bases unmatched. The CDR3 contains 14 residues. From germline, CDR1 is SQVTM and CDR2 ANQGSEA. This CDR3 reads CSVLLAGSQETQYF. CDR3 sequence (DNA): TGCAGCGTCCTACTAGCGGGATCCCAAGAGACCCAGTACTTC.

The chain uses TRBV6-5 and TRBJ2-3; tentatively, D is TRBD2 (5 bases). Deletions cut 6 bases from V and 4 bases from J, with 20 bases between. The CDR3 covers 16 residues. Germline CDR1 reads MNHEY; CDR2 reads SVGAGI. The CDR3 sequence is CASSSSWTCGPDTQYF. In nucleotides, the CDR3 is TGTGCCAGCAGCTCTTCATGGACTTGCGGACCAGATACGCAGTATTTT.

With regard to this clonotype: A read error may account for a junction end that differs from germline. The chain combines TRBV11-2 with TRBJ2-7, with D possibly being TRBD2 (6 bases). Looked up from germline, CDR1 is SGHAT and CDR2 is FQNNGV. This CDR3 has 15 amino acids. The chain's CDR3 is CARSLGETGSGEQYF. The CDR3 DNA sequence: TGTGCCAGGAGTTTAGGTGAAACCGGGTCGGGGGAGCAATACTTC. Supplemented by reference TRBV11-2 and TRBJ2-7, the full variable domain reads EAGVAQSPRYKIIEKRQSVAFWCNPISGHATLYWYQQILGQGPKLLIQFQNNGVVDDSQLPKDRFSAERLKGVDSTLKIQPAKLEDSAVYLCARSLGETGSGEQYFGPGTRLTVT.

As for this clonotype: The junction departs from germline at one end; a sequencing error may be responsible. The genes are TRBV5-4 and TRBJ2-3, with D hard to call. This CDR3 is built from 15 residues. CDR1 SGHNT and CDR2 YYREEE come from the germline V gene (reference sequence). CDR3 sequence reads: CANSLSQQSTDTQYF. CDR3 DNA sequence: TGTGCCAACAGCCTGAGTCAACAAAGCACAGATACGCAGTATTTT.

CDR3 DNA: TGTGCCAGCAGTGAAGCAGGGTGTCTAGCGGGAAGCGAGCAGTACTTC. Translating gives CASSEAGCLAGSEQYF. J is TRBJ2-7 and V is TRBV2; TRBD2 agrees at 9 bases. Germline V CDR1 and CDR2: SNHLY, FYNNEI. The CDR3 contains 16 residues. V shed 0 bases and J 6 bases; nucleotides not matched to a gene: 9.

Comment on this clonotype: The missing conserved phenylalanine or tryptophan at the end of this CDR3 makes a read error likely. The V call is TRBV10-3, the J call TRBJ2-7; 8 bases fit TRBD2. Germline V gives CDR1 ENHRY, CDR2 SYGVKD. V shed 10 bases, J shed 5 bases, and the junction held 13 bases outside the gene matches. The length of the CDR3 is 14 residues. For the CDR3, the DNA is TGTGCCACGTCGACTAGCGTGAGCCTGGACGAGCAGTACATC. Translating gives CATSTSVSLDEQYI.

For this clonotype: A much larger clone lies a single base off, so this may be a read error. The chain combines TRBV5-1 with TRBJ2-1; TRBD2 matches at 7 bases. The CDR3 has 14 amino acids. Germline loops: CDR1 SGHRS, CDR2 YFSETQ. The CDR3 sequence: CASSSGLPMDERFF. CDR3 bases: TGCGCCAGCAGCTCGGGACTACCCATGGATGAGCGGTTCTTC.

A word on this clonotype: The CDR3 ends on some other residue instead of the conserved phenylalanine or tryptophan, so this is likely a read error. The chain is built from TRBV29-1 and TRBJ1-1; D is unresolved. Germline V gene data show CDR1 as SQVTM and CDR2 as ANQGSEA. The V end was cut by 3 bases, the J end by 1 base, with 9 bases between. The CDR3 sequence is 13 residues long. The CDR3 loop reads CSVDAVTNTEAFS. The CDR3 DNA is TGCAGCGTTGATGCAGTCACGAACACTGAAGCTTTCTCT.

Of note for this clonotype: A much larger clone lies one base from this, so it may be a read error. The missing conserved phenylalanine or tryptophan at the end of this CDR3 makes a read error likely. The rearrangement uses TRBV28 and TRBJ2-3; either TRBD1 or TRBD2 may fit D (6 bases each). CDR3 length: 11 residues. V was clipped by 6 bases and J by 11 bases, with 12 bases between them. Looked up from germline, CDR1 is MDHEN and CDR2 is SYDVKM. CDR3 bases: TGTGCCAGCAGGGGGGGCACTGAGCAGTATCTT. Amino acid sequence: CASRGGTEQYL.

Notes on this clonotype: Its ends do not fully match the called genes, so a read error is possible. This chain uses TRBV11-3 with TRBJ2-6, with a tentative D call TRBD1 (5 bases). Germline CDR1 SGHNT, CDR2 YENEEA. This CDR3 comprises 14 residues. The CDR3 region is CASSDRARANVLTF. CDR3 in DNA: TGTGCCAGCAGCGACAGAGCCAGGGCTAACGTCCTGACTTTC.

Comments on this clonotype: It is unclear where the CDR3 begins or ends on the DNA, so no DNA is shown, and the CDR3 is as TCRdb lists it. The chain employs TRBV11-2 and TRBJ2-5; the D call TRBD2 from the table was never checked on the DNA. The CDR3 spans 19 amino acids, including both terminal residues. CDR1 and CDR2 (germline): SGHAT, FQNNGV. The CDR3 region is CASSIYLCSVRGGRETQYF.

This clonotype has a count of ten or more. The V call is TRBV4-1, the J call TRBJ1-1, with D perhaps TRBD1 (6 bases). This CDR3 spans 18 amino acids. The V and J ends lost 0 bases and 0 bases respectively, with 17 bases between them. Germline CDR1 reads MGHRA; CDR2 reads YSYEKL. CDR3 in DNA: TGCGCCAGCAGCCAAGATAGGGGGGGGGGCCTCATGAACACTGAAGCTTTCTTT. Translation gives CASSQDRGGGLMNTEAFF.

The CDR3 sequence: CASGRGLAGGYEQYF. The CDR3 DNA is TGTGCCAGCGGCCGGGGACTAGCGGGAGGATACGAGCAGTACTTC. This rearrangement joins TRBV6-5 to TRBJ2-7; 15 bases are a match to TRBD2. This CDR3 comprises 15 residues. Per germline, CDR1 MNHEY and CDR2 SVGAGI. V lost 8 bases, J lost 4 bases, and 6 bases stayed unmatched.